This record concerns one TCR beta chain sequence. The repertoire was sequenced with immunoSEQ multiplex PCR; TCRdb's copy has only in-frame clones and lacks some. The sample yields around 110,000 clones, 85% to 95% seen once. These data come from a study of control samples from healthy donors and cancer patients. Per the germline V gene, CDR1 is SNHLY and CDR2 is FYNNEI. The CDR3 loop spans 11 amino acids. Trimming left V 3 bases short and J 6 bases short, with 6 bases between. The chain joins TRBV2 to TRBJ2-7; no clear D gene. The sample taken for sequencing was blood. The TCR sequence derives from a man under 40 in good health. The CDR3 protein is CASSDPGEQYV. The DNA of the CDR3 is TGTGCCAGCAGTGACCCCGGCGAGCAGTACGTC.